Given below is one T cell receptor (beta chain) in context. There is no known antigen for this receptor. Per-base quality was not reported, and no clone a single base away is much larger than it. This record belongs to a study of T cells after yellow fever vaccination (dated by TCRdb to the late 2010s). The study in broad terms: The SMART-Seq v4 Ultra Low Input RNA kit was used to prepare libraries from fractions with low cell numbers. To follow T-cell clones before and after primary and booster YFV17D yellow fever vaccination, bulk TCR alpha and beta repertoires were sequenced over time. Two healthy male donors, one aged 18 to 29 and one aged 30 to 40 years, made up the cohort. Blood samples were taken at several timepoints before and after primary and secondary immunization, and bulk PBMC replicates and cell subsets were isolated.

The sample's treatment or condition label, decoded: live attenuated yellow fever vaccine strain. Two biological replicates of bulk PBMCs were collected at each blood-draw timepoint. A standard Ficoll-Paque protocol was used to isolate PBMCs from peripheral blood. RNA was extracted with TriZol from bulk PBMCs, CD4 and CD8 fractions, and dextramer-positive and dextramer-negative fractions. Synthesis of TCR cDNA relied on 5'RACE template switching, a step that introduced a universal primer site along with unique molecular identifiers. cDNA synthesis was primed from both the TCR alpha and TCR beta constant segments. Library amplification involved two PCR steps, and the second step added sample barcodes and sequencing adapters. Sequencing of the libraries was done on either Illumina HiSeq 2500 (2x100 bp) or NovaSeq (2x150 bp). The study's own analysis went as follows. MIGEC was used to demultiplex reads and collapse the reads into UMI consensus sequences, and MiXCR was used for V(D)J alignment. Vaccine-responding clonotypes were defined with edgeR using replicate PBMC samples, requiring FDR below 0.01 and a log2 fold change above 5 up to day 15. Each bulk clonotype was labeled CD4 or CD8 based on which sequenced repertoire, CD4 or CD8, contained the clonotype at higher abundance. TCRdb trimmed the raw reads at Q25, called clones with MiXCR and kept productive beta chains. Rows matching on CDR3 protein sequence are summarized as one entry with the most common DNA and genes. The V and J calls were determined by TCRdb, not by the authors. The sample contains 500,000 to 700,000 distinct CDR3 sequences, 15% to 20% of them found a single time. Roughly an eighth of the sample comes from the top ten.

CDR1 and CDR2 are read off the germline V gene (reference sequence) as DFQATT and SNEGSKA. V is cut by 2 bases and J by 5 bases, and the space between the germline ends is 15 bases. Reading from cysteine to phenylalanine, the CDR3 counts 14 amino acids. Only the CDR3 DNA is retained, 42 bases long and in frame from the first base. Findings and caveats that apply to the study as a whole: A small share of clonotypes was detected in both CD4 and CD8 compartments, with the overlap likely arising from convergent recombination. Computational filtering was required because FACS-sorted repertoires could contain abundant contaminating clonotypes from the bulk population. After the booster, most of the clones that had expanded following primary vaccination were detected again (96% of CD4 and around 90% of CD8), which suggests that memory was broadly maintained. The secondary T-cell response was found to be weaker but faster than the primary response, with a peak reached on day 5 rather than on day 15. The study included only a couple of donors, which limits how far the findings can be generalized.

This sample comprised PBMCs, obtained 15 days after the yellow fever booster vaccination. The receptor's source is a man aged 30 to 39 who received the YFV17D yellow fever vaccine. The sequence joins TRBV20-1 to TRBJ2-5; the best D guess is TRBD2, with 5 bases matching. The sequence in DNA is TGCAGTGCTAGACTACCCGGGGTCGGGGAGACCCAGTACTTC. Its amino acids are CSARLPGVGETQYF.